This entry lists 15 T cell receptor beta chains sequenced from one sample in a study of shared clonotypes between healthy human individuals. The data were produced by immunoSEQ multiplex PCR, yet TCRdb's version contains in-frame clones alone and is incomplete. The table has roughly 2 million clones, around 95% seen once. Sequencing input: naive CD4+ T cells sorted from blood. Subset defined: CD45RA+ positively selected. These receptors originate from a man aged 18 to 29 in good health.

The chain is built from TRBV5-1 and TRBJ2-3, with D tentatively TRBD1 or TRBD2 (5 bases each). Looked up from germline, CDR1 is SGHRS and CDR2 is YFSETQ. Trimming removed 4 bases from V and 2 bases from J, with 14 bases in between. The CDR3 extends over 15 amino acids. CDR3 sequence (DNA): TGCGCCAGCAGCGTGGACCGGGACCCCACAGATACGCAGTATTTT. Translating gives CASSVDRDPTDTQYF.

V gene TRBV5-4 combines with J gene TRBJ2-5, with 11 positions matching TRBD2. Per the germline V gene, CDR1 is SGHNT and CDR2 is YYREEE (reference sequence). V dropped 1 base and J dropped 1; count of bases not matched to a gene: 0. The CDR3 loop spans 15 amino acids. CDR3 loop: CASSLTSGGQETQYF. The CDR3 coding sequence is TGTGCCAGCAGCTTGACTAGCGGGGGCCAAGAGACCCAGTACTTC.

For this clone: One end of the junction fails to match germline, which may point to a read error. CDR3 in amino acids: CANSLEWLGTEAFF. CDR3 sequence (DNA): TGTGCCAACAGCTTAGAGTGGCTGGGAACTGAAGCTTTCTTT. J is TRBJ1-1 and V is TRBV7-8, with D uncertain. Germline V gives CDR1 SGHVS, CDR2 FQNEAQ. CDR3 length: 14 amino acids.

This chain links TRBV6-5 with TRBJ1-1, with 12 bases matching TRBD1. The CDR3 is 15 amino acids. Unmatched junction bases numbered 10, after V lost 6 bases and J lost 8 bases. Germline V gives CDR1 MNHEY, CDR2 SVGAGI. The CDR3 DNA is TGTGCCAGCAGCCGTGGGACAGGGGGCGATGGAGAAGCTTTCTTT. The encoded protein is CASSRGTGGDGEAFF.

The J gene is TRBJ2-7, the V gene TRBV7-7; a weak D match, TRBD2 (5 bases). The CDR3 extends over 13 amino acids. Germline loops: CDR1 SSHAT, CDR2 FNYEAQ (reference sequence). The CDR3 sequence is CASQEAGSYEQYF. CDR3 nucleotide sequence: TGTGCTAGTCAGGAGGCTGGCTCCTACGAGCAGTACTTC.

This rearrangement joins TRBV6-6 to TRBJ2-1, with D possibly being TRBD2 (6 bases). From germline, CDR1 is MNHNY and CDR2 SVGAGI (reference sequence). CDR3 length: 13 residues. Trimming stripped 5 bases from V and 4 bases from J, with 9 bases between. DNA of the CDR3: TGTGCCAGCAGTATCGGGACTTACAATGAGCAGTTCTTC. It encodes CASSIGTYNEQFF.

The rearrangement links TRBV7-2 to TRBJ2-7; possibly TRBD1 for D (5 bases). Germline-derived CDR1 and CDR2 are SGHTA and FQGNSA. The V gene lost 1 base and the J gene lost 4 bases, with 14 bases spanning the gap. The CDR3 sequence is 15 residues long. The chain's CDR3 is CASSLGGHDLYEQYF. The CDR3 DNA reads TGTGCCAGCAGCTTAGGCGGACACGACCTTTACGAGCAGTACTTC.

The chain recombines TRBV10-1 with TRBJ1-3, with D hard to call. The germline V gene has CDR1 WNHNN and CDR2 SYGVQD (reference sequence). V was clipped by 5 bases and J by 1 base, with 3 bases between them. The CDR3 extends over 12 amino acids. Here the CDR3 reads CASSQSGNTIYF. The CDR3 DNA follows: TGCGCCAGCAGTCAATCTGGAAACACCATATATTTT.

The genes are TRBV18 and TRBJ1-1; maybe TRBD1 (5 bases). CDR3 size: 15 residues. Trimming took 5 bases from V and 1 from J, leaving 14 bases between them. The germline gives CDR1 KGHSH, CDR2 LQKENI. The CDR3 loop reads CASSSREGANTEAFF. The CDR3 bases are TGTGCCAGCTCATCTCGCGAAGGGGCGAACACTGAAGCTTTCTTT.

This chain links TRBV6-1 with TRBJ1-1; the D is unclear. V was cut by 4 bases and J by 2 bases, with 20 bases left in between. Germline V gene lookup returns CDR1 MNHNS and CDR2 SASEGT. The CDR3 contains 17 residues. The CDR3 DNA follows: TGTGCCAGCAGTGCTACTGTCGCCCGGGTATTTAACACTGAAGCTTTCTTT. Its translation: CASSATVARVFNTEAFF.

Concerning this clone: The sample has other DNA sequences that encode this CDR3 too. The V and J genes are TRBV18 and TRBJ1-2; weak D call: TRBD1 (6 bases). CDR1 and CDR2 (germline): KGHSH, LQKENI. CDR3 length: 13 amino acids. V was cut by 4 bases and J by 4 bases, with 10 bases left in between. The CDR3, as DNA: TGTGCCAGCTCACTTACAGGGTCCTATGGCTACACCTTC. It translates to CASSLTGSYGYTF.

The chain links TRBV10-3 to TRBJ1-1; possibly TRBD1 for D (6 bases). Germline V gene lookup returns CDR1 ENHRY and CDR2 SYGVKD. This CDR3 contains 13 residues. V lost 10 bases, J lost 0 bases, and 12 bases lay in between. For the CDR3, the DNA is TGTGCCACCACCGGGACATTGAACACTGAAGCTTTCTTT. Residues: CATTGTLNTEAFF.

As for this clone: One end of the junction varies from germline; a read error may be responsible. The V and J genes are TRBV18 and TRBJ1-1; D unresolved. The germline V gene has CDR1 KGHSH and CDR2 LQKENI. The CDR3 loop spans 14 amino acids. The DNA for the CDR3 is TGTGCCGGCTCCCGGACGCCTCTTGGGATTGAAGCTTTCTTT. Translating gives CAGSRTPLGIEAFF.

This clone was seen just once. CDR3 nucleotide sequence: TGTGCCAGCAGCTTGGAAAGATACTATAATTCACCCCTCCACTTT. Its translation is CASSLERYYNSPLHF. This sequence joins TRBV5-5 and TRBJ1-6; D gene ambiguous. Trimming stripped 0 bases from V and 3 bases from J, with 7 bases between. The CDR3 runs 15 residues. Per the germline V gene, CDR1 is SGHKS and CDR2 is YYEKEE (reference sequence).

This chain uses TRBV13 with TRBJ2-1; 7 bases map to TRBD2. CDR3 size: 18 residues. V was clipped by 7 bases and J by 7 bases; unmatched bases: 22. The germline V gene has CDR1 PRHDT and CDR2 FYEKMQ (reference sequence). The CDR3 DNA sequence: TGTGCCAGCACCCTCTCTCGGGGTTTCGCGGGAGTGGGAAATGAGCAGTTCTTC. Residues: CASTLSRGFAGVGNEQFF.